This note documents a single TCR beta chain sequence. This specimen belongs to a study of blood T cell repertoires in COVID-19. Profiling relied on immunoSEQ multiplex PCR, and the TCRdb table lists in-frame clones only, not all of them. The sample holds approximately 45,000 clones, roughly 73% seen once. V lost 4 bases to trimming and J lost 5 bases; unmatched junction nucleotides: 8. The CDR3 has 14 amino acids. CDR1 and CDR2 from the germline V gene are SQVTM and ANQGSEA. Specimen: peripheral blood. The J gene is TRBJ2-5, the V gene TRBV29-1, with 9 bases identical to TRBD2. The sequence was collected from a man of 80 years or more with acute or convalescent COVID-19. The CDR3 sequence: CSVGSLAGRETQYF. For the CDR3, the DNA is TGCAGCGTTGGTTCACTAGCGGGCAGGGAGACCCAGTACTTC.